This T cell receptor beta chain was found in a study of control samples from healthy donors and cancer patients. The CDR3 totals 13 residues. Germline V CDR1 and CDR2: GTSNPN, SVGIG (reference sequence). Trimming cost V 4 bases and J 3 bases; bases outside gene matches: 1. This table comes from immunoSEQ multiplex PCR, and its TCRdb copy is limited to in-frame clones, with some not included. The sample carries over 75,000 clones, roughly four fifths recorded once. The origin of this receptor is a man in his 60s in good health. The J gene is TRBJ2-7, the V gene TRBV30; 12 bases are shared with TRBD2. The specimen was blood. For the CDR3, the DNA is TGTGCCTGGACTAGCGGGAGGGACTACGAGCAGTACTTC. Encoded protein: CAWTSGRDYEQYF.